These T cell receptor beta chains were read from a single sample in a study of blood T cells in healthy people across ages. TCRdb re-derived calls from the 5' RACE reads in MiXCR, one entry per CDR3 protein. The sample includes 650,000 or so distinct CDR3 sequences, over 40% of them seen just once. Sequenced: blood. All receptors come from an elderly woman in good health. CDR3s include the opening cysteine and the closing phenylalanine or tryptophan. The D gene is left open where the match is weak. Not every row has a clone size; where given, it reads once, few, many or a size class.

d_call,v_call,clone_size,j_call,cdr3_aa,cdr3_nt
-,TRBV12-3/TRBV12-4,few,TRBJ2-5,CASSLGVTGPTEETQYF,TGTGCCAGCAGTTTAGGTGTTACGGGACCAACCGAAGAGACCCAGTACTTC
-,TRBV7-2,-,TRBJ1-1,CASSLVWTLPRNTEAFF,TGTGCCAGCAGCTTAGTGTGGACTCTCCCCCGGAACACTGAAGCTTTCTTT
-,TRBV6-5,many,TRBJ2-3,CASSYSVKDTQYF,TGTGCCAGCAGTTACTCGGTTAAGGATACGCAGTATTTT
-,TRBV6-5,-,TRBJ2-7,CASSGPTRGKYEQYF,TGTGCCAGCAGTGGTCCCACTCGCGGAAAGTACGAGCAGTACTTC
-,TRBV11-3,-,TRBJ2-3,CASSSRHSDTQYF,TGTGCCAGCAGCTCAAGGCATTCGGACACCCAGTATTTT
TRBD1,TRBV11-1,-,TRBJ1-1,CASSARGSITEAFF,TGTGCCAGCAGCGCCAGGGGGAGCATTACTGAAGCTTTCTTT
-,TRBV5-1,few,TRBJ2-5,CASSWQGGTATNEQYF,TGCGCCAGCAGCTGGCAGGGGGGAACGGCCACGAATGAGCAGTACTTC
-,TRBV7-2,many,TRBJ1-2,CASSQGVRAYGYTF,TGTGCCAGCAGCCAAGGGGTCCGAGCCTATGGCTACACCTTC
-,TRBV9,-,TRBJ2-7,CASSVGGEYEQYF,TGTGCCAGCAGCGTAGGGGGGGAGTACGAGCAGTACTTC
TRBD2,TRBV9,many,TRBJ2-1,CASSVALTSGGNQGEQFF,TGTGCCAGCAGCGTAGCGTTGACTAGCGGGGGTAACCAGGGAGAGCAGTTCTTC
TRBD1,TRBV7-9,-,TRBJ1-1,CASSQSTGRTFF,TGTGCCAGCAGCCAATCGACAGGGCGAACTTTCTTT
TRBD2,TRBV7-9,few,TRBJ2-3,CASSSGLAAFTDTQYF,TGTGCCAGCAGCTCCGGACTAGCGGCTTTCACAGATACGCAGTATTTT
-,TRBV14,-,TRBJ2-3,CASSQDRTWTDTQYF,TGTGCCAGCAGCCAAGATAGGACGTGGACGGATACGCAGTATTTT
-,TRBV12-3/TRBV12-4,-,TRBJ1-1,CASSVRRGTEAFF,TGTGCCAGCAGTGTAAGGCGGGGCACTGAAGCTTTCTTT
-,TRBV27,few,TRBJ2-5,CASSPYSVGAAQTQYF,TGTGCCAGCAGTCCCTACTCGGTGGGAGCGGCGCAGACCCAGTACTTC
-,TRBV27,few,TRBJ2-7,CASSLAGRGTYEQYF,TGTGCCAGCAGTTTAGCTGGGAGGGGGACCTACGAGCAGTACTTC
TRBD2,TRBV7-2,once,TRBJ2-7,CASSTTSFVSYEQYF,TGTGCCAGCAGCACGACTAGCTTTGTGTCCTACGAGCAGTACTTC